This T cell receptor (beta chain) was identified during a study of blood T cell repertoires in COVID-19. Across the whole study: The origin of the acute and convalescent COVID-19 samples was the United States, Italy and Spain. T cells, B-cell-depleted T cells, or PBMCs supplied cDNA or gDNA.

Per the study methods: Amplifying reference gene primers gave estimates of nucleated cell counts. The table came from immunoSEQ multiplex PCR; TCRdb's copy has only in-frame clones and leaves some out. V and J calls and clone size are those listed in that table; D and trimming were worked out from the DNA. The sample includes approximately 82,000 clones, around 80% of them seen just once. Sequencing input: peripheral blood. The sequence was obtained from a woman in her 70s with acute or convalescent COVID-19.

Here the CDR3 DNA reads TGTGCCAGCTCACCGCAAACAGGGGAGAAAGAGCAGTTCTTC. Translation: CASSPQTGEKEQFF. The genes are TRBV18 and TRBJ2-1; 7 positions match TRBD1. CDR3 length equals 14 residues. Germline loops: CDR1 KGHSH, CDR2 LQKENI. Trimming took 3 bases from V and 10 from J; bases not matched to a gene: 9.